These 18 T cell receptor beta chains were all obtained from the same sample, sequenced in a study of early T cells in non-severe SARS-CoV-2 infection. Each CDR3 protein gets one entry after TCRdb re-called the 5' RACE reads with MiXCR. The sample lists tens of thousands of distinct CDR3 sequences, around 5.7% occurring once. Sequenced sample: whole blood. All receptors come from an adult who was a healthcare worker with PCR-confirmed SARS-CoV-2 infection or an uninfected control (not recorded which).

This clonotype was recorded many times. This rearrangement joins TRBV14 to TRBJ2-1; D uncertain. CDR1 is SGHDN and CDR2 is FVKESK in the germline V gene. V gave up 4 bases and J gave up 3 bases, with 7 bases separating them. The CDR3 spans 13 residues. In DNA, the CDR3 is TGTGCCAGCAGCCCGACTCGCTACAATGAGCAGTTCTTC. It yields the protein CASSPTRYNEQFF.

V usage is TRBV11-2 and J usage is TRBJ2-3, with 7 bases matching TRBD2. Germline CDR1 and CDR2: SGHAT and FQNNGV. CDR3 length: 15 residues. Losses at the gene ends were 2 bases for V and 3 bases for J; bases not matched to a gene: 5. The CDR3 region is CASSLSGTGTDTQYF. The CDR3 nucleotides are TGTGCCAGCAGCTTAAGCGGGACTGGAACAGATACGCAGTATTTT. The complete variable domain, with remaining parts taken from reference TRBV11-2 and TRBJ2-3, reads EAGVAQSPRYKIIEKRQSVAFWCNPISGHATLYWYQQILGQGPKLLIQFQNNGVVDDSQLPKDRFSAERLKGVDSTLKIQPAKLEDSAVYLCASSLSGTGTDTQYFGPGTRLTVL.

This clonotype was seen repeatedly, ten times or more. The chain carries TRBV11-2 and TRBJ2-3; 7 bases fit TRBD1. Germline CDR1 is SGHAT and CDR2 is FQNNGV. J gave up 2 bases and V 5 bases, and 4 bases lay outside the gene matches. This CDR3 contains 14 residues. CDR3 nucleotides: TGTGCCAGCAGCCCACAGGGGATCACAGATACGCAGTATTTT. It codes for CASSPQGITDTQYF.

The table lists this clonotype with a few counts. Because it lacks the conserved phenylalanine or tryptophan at the end, this CDR3 is likely a read error. The chain has TRBV29-1 and TRBJ2-3; D not certain. The CDR3 length is 11 residues. Trimming cost V 6 bases and J 6 bases, with 10 bases left between them. From germline, CDR1 is SQVTM and CDR2 ANQGSEA. In DNA form, the CDR3 reads TGCAGCGTCCCCAAGAGTGATACGCAGTATGTT. Protein product: CSVPKSDTQYV.

The gene calls are TRBV25-1 and TRBJ2-7; 7 nucleotides agree with TRBD2. V trimming: 3 bases; J trimming: 0 bases; junction bases outside the gene matches: 5. Germline V CDR1 and CDR2: MGHDK, SYGVNS. The CDR3 has 15 residues. The CDR3 nucleotides are TGTGCCAGCAGTGAGGGGCGGGAGCCCTCCTACGAGCAGTACTTC. Translating gives CASSEGREPSYEQYF.

The table lists this clonotype with many counts. The genes are TRBV7-9 and TRBJ2-6; D uncertain. The CDR3 is 16 amino acids. Trimming took off 1 base at V and 1 base at J, with 8 bases between the two ends. The germline CDR1 and CDR2 sequences are SEHNR and FQNEAQ (reference sequence). The CDR3 nucleotides are TGTGCCAGCAGCTTAGTAACCCTTTCTGGGGCCAACGTCCTGACTTTC. Translation gives CASSLVTLSGANVLTF.

This clonotype was detected many times. V gene TRBV20-1 combines with J gene TRBJ2-5; the match to TRBD2 covers 14 bases. V was clipped by 5 bases and J by 1 base; unmatched bases: 3. Looked up from germline, CDR1 is DFQATT and CDR2 is SNEGSKA (reference sequence). The CDR3 has 15 residues. DNA of the CDR3: TGCAGTGCTCCCGGACTAGCGGGAGGCCAAGAGACCCAGTACTTC. Translation gives CSAPGLAGGQETQYF.

This clonotype was recorded many times. The genes are TRBV12-3 or TRBV12-4 and TRBJ1-4; no firm D call. V lost 6 bases, J lost 5 bases, and 10 bases lay in between. The CDR3 sequence is 13 residues long. The CDR3 DNA follows: TGTGCCAGCAGGTGGGGTGGGAATGAAAAACTGTTTTTT. Its translation is CASRWGGNEKLFF.

This clonotype has ten or more counts. The chain has TRBV28 and TRBJ1-2; D is perhaps TRBD1 (6 bases). The CDR3 sequence is 13 residues long. V was clipped by 3 bases and J by 6 bases, with 11 bases between them. The V gene's germline CDR1 is MDHEN and CDR2 SYDVKM. CDR3 nucleotide sequence: TGTGCCAGCAGTTTCGCAGGGGCCCATGGCTACACCTTC. Its translation is CASSFAGAHGYTF.

This clonotype came up once. The chain combines TRBV20-1 with TRBJ2-7; 8 bases match TRBD1. The CDR3 runs to 12 residues. V shed 7 bases, J shed 3 bases, and the junction held 5 bases outside the gene matches. CDR1 is DFQATT, CDR2 SNEGSKA, per germline (reference sequence). CDR3 loop: CSVKTGDYEQYF. The CDR3 DNA sequence: TGCAGTGTTAAGACAGGGGACTACGAGCAGTACTTC.

V usage is TRBV28 and J usage is TRBJ1-2, with a weak D call TRBD1 (6 bases). This CDR3 region has 11 residues. The germline V gene has CDR1 MDHEN and CDR2 SYDVKM. Trimming removed 11 bases from V and 7 bases from J, with 14 bases in between. The CDR3 reads CASRGATGYTF. The CDR3 DNA is TGTGCCTCTCGGGGGGCGACTGGCTACACCTTC.

This sequence joins TRBV3-1 and TRBJ2-7; 8 nucleotides agree with TRBD1. The junction had 7 bases not matched to a gene; V was cut back by 3 bases and J by 3 bases. There are 15 residues in the CDR3. Per germline, CDR1 LGHDT and CDR2 YNNKEL (reference sequence). CDR3 loop: CASSQTTGANYEQYF. For the CDR3, the DNA is TGTGCCAGCAGCCAGACGACAGGGGCGAACTACGAGCAGTACTTC.

This clonotype was found many times. The V call is TRBV24-1, the J call TRBJ2-2; 9 bases align to TRBD1. The CDR3 length is 16 residues. V dropped 5 bases and J dropped 4; count of bases not matched to a gene: 7. Germline V gene data show CDR1 as KGHDR and CDR2 as SFDVKD. Here the CDR3 reads CATSGRTGEGTGELFF. The CDR3 DNA reads TGTGCCACCAGTGGTCGGACAGGGGAAGGCACCGGGGAGCTGTTTTTT.

The table lists this clonotype with many counts. V gene TRBV6-5 combines with J gene TRBJ2-1; TRBD2 aligns across 10 bases. V lost 2 bases to trimming and J lost 2 bases; unmatched junction nucleotides: 6. This CDR3 spans 17 amino acids. The germline V gene encodes CDR1 MNHEY and CDR2 SVGAGI. In nucleotides, the CDR3 is TGTGCCAGCAGTTACGCCTTAGCGGGAGGCGCCTACAATGAGCAGTTCTTC. It encodes CASSYALAGGAYNEQFF.

This clonotype was recorded many times. The chain couples TRBV6-5 to TRBJ2-7, with 8 bases lining up with TRBD1. Trimming cost V 8 bases and J 2 bases; bases outside gene matches: 5. The V gene's germline CDR1 is MNHEY and CDR2 SVGAGI. CDR3 length equals 13 residues. CDR3 sequence reads: CASGTGSPYEQYF. The CDR3 bases are TGTGCCAGCGGGACAGGCAGCCCCTACGAGCAGTACTTC.

The chain combines TRBV28 with TRBJ2-3, with 9 nucleotides matching TRBD1. Germline V CDR1 and CDR2: MDHEN, SYDVKM. V dropped 11 bases and J dropped 10; count of bases not matched to a gene: 13. The CDR3 has 13 residues. CDR3 residues: CACNTVRTGAQYF. The CDR3 DNA sequence: TGTGCCTGCAATACTGTAAGGACAGGGGCGCAGTATTTT.

V gene TRBV28 combines with J gene TRBJ1-1; D gene ambiguous. The CDR3 totals 12 residues. Germline V gives CDR1 MDHEN, CDR2 SYDVKM. The CDR3 here is CASGVGNTEAFF. The CDR3 coding sequence is TGTGCTAGCGGGGTGGGGAACACTGAAGCTTTCTTT.

V is TRBV2 and J is TRBJ2-1, with a weak D call TRBD1 (6 bases). Germline CDR1 is SNHLY and CDR2 is FYNNEI. The CDR3 totals 11 residues. The V gene lost 8 bases and the J gene lost 10 bases, with 12 bases spanning the gap. CDR3 loop: CASEGVLEQFF. The CDR3 coding sequence is TGTGCCAGCGAGGGGGTGTTGGAGCAGTTCTTC.